The subject of this entry is one T cell receptor beta chain. This sample was taken from a study of blood T cell repertoires in COVID-19. Overall study: The cDNA or gDNA used as material had been derived from T cells, B-cell-depleted T cells, or PBMCs.

Generated by immunoSEQ multiplex PCR, the TCRdb table keeps only in-frame clones and is missing some. The top ten clones hold around 6% of a sample with some 40,000 clones, 75% to 95% of them seen once. The ends lost 9 bases at V and 4 bases at J; junction bases unmatched: 3. The CDR3 is 12 residues long. Specimen: peripheral blood. This clonotype was obtained from a woman aged 80 or over with acute or convalescent COVID-19. V and J are TRBV12-3 or TRBV12-4 and TRBJ1-5; 7 bases align to TRBD1. CDR3 amino acids: CASSQGNQPQHF. The CDR3 bases are TGTGCCAGTTCACAGGGGAATCAGCCCCAGCATTTT.